This TCR beta chain was captured in a study of blood T cell repertoires in COVID-19. Study context: T cells, B-cell-depleted T cells, or PBMCs provided the cDNA or gDNA that served as material.

This table comes from immunoSEQ multiplex PCR, and its TCRdb copy is limited to in-frame clones, with some not included. The sample lists some 79,000 clones; 75% to 90% were seen once. This CDR3 has 15 residues. Looked up from germline, CDR1 is GTSNPN and CDR2 is SVGIG (reference sequence). Trimming took off 4 bases at V and 6 bases at J, with 16 bases between the two ends. Material: peripheral blood. The gene calls are TRBV30 and TRBJ1-6; possible D gene TRBD1, 5 bases. The receptor was derived from a man aged 65 to 79 with active or convalescent COVID-19. DNA of the CDR3: TGTGCCTGGACAGGTCTTACGGGGGGTAATTCACCCCTCCACTTT. Protein sequence: CAWTGLTGGNSPLHF.